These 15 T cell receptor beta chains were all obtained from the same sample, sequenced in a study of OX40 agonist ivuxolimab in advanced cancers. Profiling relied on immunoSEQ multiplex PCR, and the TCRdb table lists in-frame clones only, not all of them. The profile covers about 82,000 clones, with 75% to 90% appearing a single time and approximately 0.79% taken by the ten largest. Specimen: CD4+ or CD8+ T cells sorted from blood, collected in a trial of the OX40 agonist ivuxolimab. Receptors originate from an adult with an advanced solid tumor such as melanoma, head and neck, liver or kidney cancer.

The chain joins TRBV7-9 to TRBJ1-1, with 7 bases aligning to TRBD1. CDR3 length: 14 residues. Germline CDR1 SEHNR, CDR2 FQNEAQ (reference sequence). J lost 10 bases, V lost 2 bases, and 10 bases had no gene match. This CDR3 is CASSLPLGQERAFF. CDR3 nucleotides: TGTGCCAGCAGCTTACCCCTTGGACAGGAACGAGCTTTCTTT.

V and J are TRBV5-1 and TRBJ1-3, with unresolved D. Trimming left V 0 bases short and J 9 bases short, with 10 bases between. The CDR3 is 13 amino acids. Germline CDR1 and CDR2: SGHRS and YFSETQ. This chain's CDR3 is CASSLAGLITIYF. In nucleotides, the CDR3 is TGCGCCAGCAGCTTGGCAGGTCTGATCACCATATATTTT.

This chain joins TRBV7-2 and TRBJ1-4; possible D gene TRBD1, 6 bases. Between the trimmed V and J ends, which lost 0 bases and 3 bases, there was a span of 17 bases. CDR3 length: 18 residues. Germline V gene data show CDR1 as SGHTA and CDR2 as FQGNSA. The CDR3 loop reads CASSLAPGHSFSNEKLFF. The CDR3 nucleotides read TGTGCCAGCAGCTTAGCCCCGGGACACAGTTTTTCTAATGAAAAACTGTTTTTT. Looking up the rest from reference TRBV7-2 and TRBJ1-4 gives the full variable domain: GAGVSQSPSNKVTEKGKDVELRCDPISGHTALYWYRQSLGQGLEFLIYFQGNSAPDKSGLPSDRFSAERTGGSVSTLTIQRTQQEDSAVYLCASSLAPGHSFSNEKLFFGSGTQLSVL.

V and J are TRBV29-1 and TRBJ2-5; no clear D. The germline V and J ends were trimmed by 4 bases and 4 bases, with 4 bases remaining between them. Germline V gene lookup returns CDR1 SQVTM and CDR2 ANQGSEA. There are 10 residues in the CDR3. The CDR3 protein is CSVVGETQYF. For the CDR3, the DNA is TGCAGCGTTGTAGGAGAGACCCAGTACTTC.

CDR3 sequence (DNA): TGTGCCAGCAGTTTGAATCATTCGCGTTCACCCCTCCACTTT. Its protein product is CASSLNHSRSPLHF. This chain uses TRBV27 with TRBJ1-6; unclear D gene. In germline, CDR1 is MNHEY, CDR2 SMNVEV (reference sequence). V was shortened by 3 bases and J by 9 bases, with 12 bases between the two germline ends. The CDR3 length is 14 residues.

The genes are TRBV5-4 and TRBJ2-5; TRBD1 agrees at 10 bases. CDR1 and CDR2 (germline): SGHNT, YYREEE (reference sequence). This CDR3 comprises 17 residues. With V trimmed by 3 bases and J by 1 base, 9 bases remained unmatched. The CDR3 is CASSSRDRGPFQETQYF. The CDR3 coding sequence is TGTGCCAGCAGCTCGCGGGACAGGGGACCTTTCCAAGAGACCCAGTACTTC.

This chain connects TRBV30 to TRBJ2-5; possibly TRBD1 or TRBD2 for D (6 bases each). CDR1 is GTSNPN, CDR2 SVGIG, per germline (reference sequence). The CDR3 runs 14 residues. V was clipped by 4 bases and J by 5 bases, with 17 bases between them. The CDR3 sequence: CAWTRYTGRETQYF. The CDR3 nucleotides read TGTGCCTGGACCCGCTATACAGGGAGGGAGACCCAGTACTTC.

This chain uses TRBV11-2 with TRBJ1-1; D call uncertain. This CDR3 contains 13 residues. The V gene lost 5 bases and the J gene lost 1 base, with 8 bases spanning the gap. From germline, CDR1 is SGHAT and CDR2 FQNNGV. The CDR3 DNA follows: TGTGCCAGCAGCCCACGCTCGAACACTGAAGCTTTCTTT. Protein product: CASSPRSNTEAFF. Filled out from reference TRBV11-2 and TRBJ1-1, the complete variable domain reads EAGVAQSPRYKIIEKRQSVAFWCNPISGHATLYWYQQILGQGPKLLIQFQNNGVVDDSQLPKDRFSAERLKGVDSTLKIQPAKLEDSAVYLCASSPRSNTEAFFGQGTRLTVV.

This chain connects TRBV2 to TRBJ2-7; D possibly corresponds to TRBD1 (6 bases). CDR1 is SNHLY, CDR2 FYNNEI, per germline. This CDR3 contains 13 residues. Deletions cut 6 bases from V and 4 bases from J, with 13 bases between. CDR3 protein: CASSRDTQYEQYF. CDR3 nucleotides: TGTGCCAGCAGCCGGGACACCCAATACGAGCAGTACTTC. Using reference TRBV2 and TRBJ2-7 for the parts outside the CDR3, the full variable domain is EPEVTQTPSHQVTQMGQEVILRCVPISNHLYFYWYRQILGQKVEFLVSFYNNEISEKSEIFDDQFSVERPDGSNFTLKIRSTKLEDSAMYFCASSRDTQYEQYFGPGTRLTVT.

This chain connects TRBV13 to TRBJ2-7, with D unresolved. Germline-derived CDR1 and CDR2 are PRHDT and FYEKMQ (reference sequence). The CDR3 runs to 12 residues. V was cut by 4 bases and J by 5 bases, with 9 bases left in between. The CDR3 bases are TGTGCCAGCAGCTGGGGTGGGGACGAGCAGTACTTC. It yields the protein CASSWGGDEQYF. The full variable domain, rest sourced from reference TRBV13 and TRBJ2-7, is AAGVIQSPRHLIKEKRETATLKCYPIPRHDTVYWYQQGPGQDPQFLISFYEKMQSDKGSIPDRFSAQQFSDYHSELNMSSLELGDSALYFCASSWGGDEQYFGPGTRLTVT.

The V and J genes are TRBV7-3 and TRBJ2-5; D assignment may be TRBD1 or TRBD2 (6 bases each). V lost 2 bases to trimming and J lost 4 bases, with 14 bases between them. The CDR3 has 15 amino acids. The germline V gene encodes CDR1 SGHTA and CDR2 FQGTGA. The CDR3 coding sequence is TGTGCCAGCAGCTTAGAGGGGGACGGGGGAGAGACCCAGTACTTC. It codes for CASSLEGDGGETQYF. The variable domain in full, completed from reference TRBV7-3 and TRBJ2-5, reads GAGVSQTPSNKVTEKGKYVELRCDPISGHTALYWYRQSLGQGPEFLIYFQGTGAADDSGLPNDRFFAVRPEGSVSTLKIQRTERGDSAVYLCASSLEGDGGETQYFGPGTRLLVL.

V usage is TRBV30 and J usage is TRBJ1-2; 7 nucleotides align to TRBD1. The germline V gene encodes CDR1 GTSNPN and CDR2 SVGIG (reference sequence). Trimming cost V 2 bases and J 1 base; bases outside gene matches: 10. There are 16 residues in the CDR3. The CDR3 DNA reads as TGTGCCTGGAGTCGGGAACAGGGGATTTATAACTATGGCTACACCTTC. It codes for CAWSREQGIYNYGYTF.

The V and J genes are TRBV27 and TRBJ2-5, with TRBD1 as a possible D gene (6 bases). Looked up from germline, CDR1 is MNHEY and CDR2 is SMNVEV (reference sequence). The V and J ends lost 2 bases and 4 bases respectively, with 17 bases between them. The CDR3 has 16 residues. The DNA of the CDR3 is TGTGCCAGCAGTTTAGGGGGCTCAGTGGGTGGAGAGACCCAGTACTTC. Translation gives CASSLGGSVGGETQYF.

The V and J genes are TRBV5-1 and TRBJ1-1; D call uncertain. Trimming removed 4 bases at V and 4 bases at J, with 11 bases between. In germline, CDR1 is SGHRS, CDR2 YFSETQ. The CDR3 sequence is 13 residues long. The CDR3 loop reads CASSGGRGTEAFF. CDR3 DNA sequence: TGCGCCAGCAGCGGAGGACGGGGCACTGAAGCTTTCTTT.

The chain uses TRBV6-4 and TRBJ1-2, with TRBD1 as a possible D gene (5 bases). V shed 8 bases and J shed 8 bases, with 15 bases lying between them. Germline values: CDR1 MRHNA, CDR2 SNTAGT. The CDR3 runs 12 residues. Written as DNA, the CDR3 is TGTGCCAGCCGGGGGGAGGGAGGAGGCTACACCTTC. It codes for CASRGEGGGYTF.